This TCR beta chain appears in the sequencing data of a study of T cell responses to AZD1222 COVID-19 vaccine. Timing groups of about 4 and about 12 weeks for second doses were pooled. Concerning this clone: The antigen is not known.

Sequencing used immunoSEQ multiplex PCR; TCRdb keeps in-frame clones, though not all of them. The data hold some 140,000 clones, with 90% to 95% observed a single time. Notes on the study in general: Baseline antibody screening turned up just six seropositive AZD1222 recipients.

The CDR3 runs 15 residues. CDR1 SGHAT and CDR2 FQNNGV come from the germline V gene. Trimming pared 1 base from V and 1 base from J, leaving 8 bases between. The sample was peripheral blood, taken 28 days after the second AZD1222 dose. This clonotype originated in an adult who received the AZD1222 COVID-19 vaccine. The J gene is TRBJ1-5, the V gene TRBV11-2; D might be TRBD1 (5 bases). DNA for the CDR3: TGTGCCAGCAGCTTAGGGGGACGGAGCAATCAGCCCCAGCATTTT. Translated, it gives CASSLGGRSNQPQHF.